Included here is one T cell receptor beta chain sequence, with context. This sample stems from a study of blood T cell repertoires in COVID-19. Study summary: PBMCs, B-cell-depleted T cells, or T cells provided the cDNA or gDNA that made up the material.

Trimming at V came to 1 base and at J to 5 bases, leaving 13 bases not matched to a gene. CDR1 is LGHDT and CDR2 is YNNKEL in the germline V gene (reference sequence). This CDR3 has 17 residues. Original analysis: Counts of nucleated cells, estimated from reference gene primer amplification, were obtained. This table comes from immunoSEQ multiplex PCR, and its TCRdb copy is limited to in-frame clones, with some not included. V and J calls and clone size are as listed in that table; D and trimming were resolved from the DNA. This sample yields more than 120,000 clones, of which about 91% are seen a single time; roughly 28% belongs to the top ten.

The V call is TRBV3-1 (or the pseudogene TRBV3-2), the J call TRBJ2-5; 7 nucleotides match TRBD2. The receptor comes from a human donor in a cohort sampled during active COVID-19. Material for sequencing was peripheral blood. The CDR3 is CASSQVSGGIFVETQYF. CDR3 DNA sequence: TGTGCCAGCAGCCAAGTATCGGGGGGTATCTTTGTGGAGACCCAGTACTTC.